This entry describes one T cell receptor (beta chain). No antigen is known for it. This entry is derived from a study of Tregs in tolerant kidney transplant recipients. Findings and caveats of the study: The small number of patients limits these findings pending further validation. Donor-specific Treg expansion exceeded global Treg expansion in tolerant patients, suggesting antigen drive.

Unstimulated Tregs (CD4+CD25+CD127-) and CD4+CD25- non-Tregs were sorted from PBMCs. This table comes from immunoSEQ multiplex PCR, and its TCRdb copy is limited to in-frame clones, with some not included. Altogether 75,000 to 85,000 clones are present, around 90% being singletons, with the ten largest covering 0.34%. The material sequenced was Tregs from blood, taken before the transplant. The source of this sequence is a human donor who received a combined kidney and bone marrow transplant.

CDR3 in amino acids: CASSPDGNTGELFF. The CDR3 DNA follows: TGTGCCAGCTCACCTGACGGGAACACCGGGGAGCTGTTTTTT. The rearrangement uses TRBV18 and TRBJ2-2; the D is unclear. The germline gives CDR1 KGHSH, CDR2 LQKENI. The ends were cut back, 3 bases at V and 1 base at J, with 6 bases in the middle. The CDR3 covers 14 residues.